This record looks at one TCR beta chain sequence and its context. In this sample, this clone turned up once. Its target antigen remains unknown. Per-nucleotide qualities are absent, and no much larger clonotype sits a single base away. The sample comes from a study of graft-versus-host responses after intestinal transplantation (dated by TCRdb to about 2021). Describing the broader study: Multivisceral, liver-intestinal, or isolated intestinal transplants were received by the recipients. Every recipient was given anti-thymocyte globulin induction, followed by approximately 3 years of maintenance tacrolimus and steroids. After intestinal transplantation, graft-versus-host and host-versus-graft alloreactive T cell clones were followed in the graft, circulation and bone marrow using bulk TCR-beta CDR3 sequencing. To identify alloreactive clones, pre-transplant mixed lymphocyte reaction products were sequenced and compared with unstimulated pre-transplant donor and recipient T cells. Of the roughly 25 intestinal transplant recipients enrolled in the cohort, one of whom was a retransplant, 3 patients without pretransplant specimens were excluded. Donor T cell macrochimerism was defined as a peak of at least 4% donor T cells among recipient peripheral blood mononuclear cells. Instead of going to the commercial service, samples from a few later patients were sequenced in-house on an Illumina MiSeq and processed with MiXCR.

What the study reported, not specific to this receptor: The conclusions were limited by the relatively low number and heterogeneity of the intestinal transplant patients. GvH clones were found in recipient bone marrow, and some of the GvH clones appeared earlier in ileal mucosa or blood, which is consistent with an intestinal mucosal origin. High GvH to HvG T cell clonal ratios were observed in the allografts of patients with donor T cell macrochimerism. Early after transplant, declines in HvG clones were associated with peak levels of circulating GvH clones.

Receptor libraries were prepared by the immunoSEQ multiplex PCR assay. High-throughput TCR-beta CDR3 sequencing of genomic DNA from most patients was performed by Adaptive Biotechnologies. The original methods were these. TCR sequencing data were retrieved from Adaptive's ImmunoSEQ software for more than 15 patients, whereas a few other patients were processed with MiXCR and VDJtools. CDR3 nucleotide sequences shared between donor and recipient were removed because the origin of such sequences could not be assigned. At least 2-fold expansion over unstimulated cells and a minimum CFSE-low frequency of 0.002% (template counts) or 0.001% (read counts) were required for clones to be classified as alloreactive. Mappable clones were those detected in sequenced pre-transplant spleen, lymph node, or MLR CFSE-low populations of the donor or recipient. The cumulative frequency of alloreactive clones was calculated as a percentage of all sequences, weighted by copy number. The source is immuneACCESS, and TCRdb retained only in-frame sequences with V and J called. Part of the clones is not carried over; for the studies checked, unresolved V genes explain less than half of this, and the remainder is unexplained. The D gene and trimming were derived from the DNA, and the V and J assignments and clone size from that table. The sample has tens of thousands of clones on record, approximately 96% of them singletons. The ten top clones hold approximately 0.76% of the sample.

The germline V gene yields WSHSY for CDR1 and SAAADI for CDR2. Trimming at the junction amounts to 8 bases on V and 6 bases on J, and the germline ends lie 17 bases apart. From the cysteine up to the phenylalanine, the CDR3 has a length of 14 residues. The sequence is cut down to CDR3 DNA, 42 bases in frame from base 1. In the first month after transplant, blood samples were collected up to 4 times, and after that at least monthly when available. Sequences were derived from PBMCs, sampled 16 days after intestinal transplant. Here the chain combines TRBV10-2 and TRBJ1-5, with TRBD1 perhaps the D gene, on 5 matching bases. This receptor was identified in a human patient who received an intestinal transplant, so some T cells may come from the graft donor. The CDR3 protein: CASSSSQGGQPQHF. The base sequence is TGCGCCAGCTCCTCTAGCCAGGGCGGTCAGCCCCAGCATTTT.